This T cell receptor (beta chain) derives from a study of regulatory T cells in long-lasting Graves disease. General study findings and limits: Newly diagnosed disease favored TRBV20-1 and TRBJ2-1 over persistent disease.

CDR3 size: 18 residues. Per germline, CDR1 SGHAT and CDR2 FQDESV (reference sequence). The ends lost 1 base at V and 4 bases at J; junction bases unmatched: 13. This clonotype was seen a handful of times. Its cognate antigen is unknown. Time point specified: newly diagnosed GD, antithyroid drugs for less than 3 months. RNA extracted from PBMCs served as the sequencing template. Arm-PCR of CDR3 regions and iRepertoire HTBI primers were used to build TCR beta libraries. As processed by the authors: Identification of gene segments yielded 60 to 80 TRBV and about 14 TRBJ across samples. TCRdb reprocessed the multiplex PCR reads with MiXCR, giving one entry per CDR3 protein. V and J calls and clone size were set by TCRdb, not the authors. The sample consists of some 340,000 distinct CDR3 sequences, 10% to 15% of them appearing once. These same data were also listed under a study on T cells in Graves' hyperthyroidism and ophthalmopathy. That report adds: The TCR CDR3 first-round RT-PCR relied on the HTBI primer set.

This rearrangement joins TRBV11-1 to TRBJ2-1; 7 bases map to TRBD1. Sequences were derived from peripheral blood mononuclear cells (PBMCs), sampled at new diagnosis, from a patient treated with antithyroid drugs. This TCR derives from a woman between 18 and 29 years old with Graves disease. The DNA of the CDR3 is TGTGCCAGCAGCTTAGGGACAGGAGTGAGGGTCCGATACAATGAGCAGTTCTTC. Its translation is CASSLGTGVRVRYNEQFF.